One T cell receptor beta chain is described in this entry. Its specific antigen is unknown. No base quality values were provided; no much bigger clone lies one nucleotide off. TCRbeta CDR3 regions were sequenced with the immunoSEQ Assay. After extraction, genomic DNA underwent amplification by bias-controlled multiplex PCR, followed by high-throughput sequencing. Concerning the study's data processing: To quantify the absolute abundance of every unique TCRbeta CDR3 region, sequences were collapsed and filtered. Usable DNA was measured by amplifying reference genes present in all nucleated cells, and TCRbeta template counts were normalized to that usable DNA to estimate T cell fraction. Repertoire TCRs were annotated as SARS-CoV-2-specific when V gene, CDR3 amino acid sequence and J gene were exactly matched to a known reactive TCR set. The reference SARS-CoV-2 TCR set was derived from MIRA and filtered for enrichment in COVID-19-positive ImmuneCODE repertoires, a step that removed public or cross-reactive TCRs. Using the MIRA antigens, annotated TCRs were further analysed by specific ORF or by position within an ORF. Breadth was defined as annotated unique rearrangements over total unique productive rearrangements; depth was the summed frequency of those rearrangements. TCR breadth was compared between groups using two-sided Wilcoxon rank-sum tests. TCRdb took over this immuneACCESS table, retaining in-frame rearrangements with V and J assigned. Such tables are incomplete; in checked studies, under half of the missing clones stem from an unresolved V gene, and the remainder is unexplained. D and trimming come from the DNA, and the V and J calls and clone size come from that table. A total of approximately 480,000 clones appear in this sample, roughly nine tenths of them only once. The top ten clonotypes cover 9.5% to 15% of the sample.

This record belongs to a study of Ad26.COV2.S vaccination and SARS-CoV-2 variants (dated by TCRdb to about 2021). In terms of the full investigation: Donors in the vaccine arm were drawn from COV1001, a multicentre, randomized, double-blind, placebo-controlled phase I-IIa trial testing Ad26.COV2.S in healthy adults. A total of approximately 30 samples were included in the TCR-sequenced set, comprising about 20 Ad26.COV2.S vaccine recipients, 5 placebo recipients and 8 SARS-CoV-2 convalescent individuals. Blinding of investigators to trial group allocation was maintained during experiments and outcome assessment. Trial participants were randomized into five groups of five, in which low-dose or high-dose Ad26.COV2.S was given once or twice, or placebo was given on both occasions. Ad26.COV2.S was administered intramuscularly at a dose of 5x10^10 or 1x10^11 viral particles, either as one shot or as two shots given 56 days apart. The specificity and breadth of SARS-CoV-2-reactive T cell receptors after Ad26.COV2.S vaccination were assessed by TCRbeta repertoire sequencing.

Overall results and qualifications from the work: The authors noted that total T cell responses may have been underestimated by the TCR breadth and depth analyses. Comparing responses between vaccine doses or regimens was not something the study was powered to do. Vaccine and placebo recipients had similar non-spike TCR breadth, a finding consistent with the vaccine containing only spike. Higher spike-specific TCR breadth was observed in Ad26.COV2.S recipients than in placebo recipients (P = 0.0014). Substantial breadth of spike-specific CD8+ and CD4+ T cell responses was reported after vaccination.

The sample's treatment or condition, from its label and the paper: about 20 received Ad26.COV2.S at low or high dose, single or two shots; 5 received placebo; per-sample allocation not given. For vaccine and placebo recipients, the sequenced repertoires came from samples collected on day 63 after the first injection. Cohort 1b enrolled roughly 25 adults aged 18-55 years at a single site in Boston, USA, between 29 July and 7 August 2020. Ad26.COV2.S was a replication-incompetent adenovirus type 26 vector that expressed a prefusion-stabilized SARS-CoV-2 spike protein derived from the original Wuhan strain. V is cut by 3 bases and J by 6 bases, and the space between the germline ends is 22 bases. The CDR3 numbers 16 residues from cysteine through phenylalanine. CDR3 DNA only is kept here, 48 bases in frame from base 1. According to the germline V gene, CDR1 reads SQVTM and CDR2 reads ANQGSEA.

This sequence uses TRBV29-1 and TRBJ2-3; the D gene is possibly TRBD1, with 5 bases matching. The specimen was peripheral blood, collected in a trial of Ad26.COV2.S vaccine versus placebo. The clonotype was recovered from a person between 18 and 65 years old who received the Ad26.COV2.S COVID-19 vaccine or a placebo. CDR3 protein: CSVEVGQGKSIDTQYF. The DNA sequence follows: TGCAGCGTTGAGGTGGGGCAGGGTAAATCTATTGATACGCAGTATTTT.